This T cell receptor beta chain appears in the sequencing data of a study of OX40 agonist ivuxolimab in advanced cancers. For the study at large: Patients received ivuxolimab, an agonistic anti-OX40 (CD134) antibody. Intravenous ivuxolimab was administered to patients every 2 weeks at 0.01 to 10 mg/kg.

Patients were excluded for autoimmune disease history or systemic immunosuppression. With baseline, cycle 4 day 1, and cycle 7 day 1 as timepoints, blood was sampled. Sequencing used immunoSEQ multiplex PCR; TCRdb keeps in-frame clones, though not all of them. The sample has roughly 74,000 clones, 85% to 90% seen once. This sample comprised CD4+ or CD8+ T cells sorted from blood, obtained in a trial of the OX40 agonist ivuxolimab. The TCR sequence derives from an adult with an advanced solid tumor such as melanoma, head and neck, liver or kidney cancer.

The CDR3 loop is CASRQTGGQETQYF. In DNA form, the CDR3 reads TGTGCCAGCAGACAGACAGGGGGGCAAGAGACCCAGTACTTC. V gene TRBV28 combines with J gene TRBJ2-5, with 9 bases aligning to TRBD1. V was clipped by 6 bases and J by 2 bases; unmatched bases: 4. Germline CDR1 and CDR2: MDHEN and SYDVKM. The CDR3 is 14 amino acids.